The T cell receptor (beta chain) under discussion was sequenced for a study of T cells in Graves' hyperthyroidism and ophthalmopathy. The study's findings and limits: Classification by a 13 V-J model distinguished ophthalmopathy from stable hyperthyroidism.

This clonotype turned up a few times. Antigen specificity is unknown. RNA transcripts yielded amplified TCR beta CDR3 regions. Initially, a first-round RT-PCR of the TCR CDR3 employed the HTBI primer set. One entry per CDR3 protein, called by TCRdb with MiXCR from the multiplex PCR reads. The sample consists of fewer than 650,000 distinct CDR3 sequences, roughly 13% of them appearing once. The germline gives CDR1 MGHRA, CDR2 YSYEKL. The CDR3 runs 13 residues. V lost 0 bases to trimming and J lost 8 bases, with 9 bases between them. Newly diagnosed hyperthyroidism, duration under 2 months, in patients aged 18 to 65.

V is TRBV4-1 and J is TRBJ2-3; D call uncertain. Sequencing was done on a sample of blood. This receptor was taken from a young woman with Graves' hyperthyroidism that later progressed to Graves' ophthalmopathy. As DNA, the CDR3 is TGCGCCAGCAGCCAAGAGGGTGTCGGTACGCAGTATTTT. Protein: CASSQEGVGTQYF.